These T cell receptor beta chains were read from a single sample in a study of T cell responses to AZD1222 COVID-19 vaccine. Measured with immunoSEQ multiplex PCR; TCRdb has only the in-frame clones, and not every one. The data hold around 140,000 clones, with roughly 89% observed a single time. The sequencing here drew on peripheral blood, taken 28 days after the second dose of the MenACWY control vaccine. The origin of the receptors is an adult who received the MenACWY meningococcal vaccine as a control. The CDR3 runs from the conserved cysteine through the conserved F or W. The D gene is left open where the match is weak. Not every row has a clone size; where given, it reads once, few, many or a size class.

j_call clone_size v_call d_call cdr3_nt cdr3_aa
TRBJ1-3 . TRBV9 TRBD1 TGTGCCAGCAGCCCCGCGGGCGGGACAGTTCAGGTCCCCCACTCTGGAAACACCATATATTTT CASSPAGGTVQVPHSGNTIYF
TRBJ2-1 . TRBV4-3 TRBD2 TGCGCCAGCAGTCCCCTTGCCGGGACTAGCGACAATGAGCAGTTCTTC CASSPLAGTSDNEQFF
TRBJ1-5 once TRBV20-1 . TGCAGTGCTATTGGGGATCAGCCCCAGCATTTT CSAIGDQPQHF
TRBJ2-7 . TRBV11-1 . TGTGCCAGCAGCTCCCTGGCCCAAAACTCCTACGAGCAGTACTTC CASSSLAQNSYEQYF
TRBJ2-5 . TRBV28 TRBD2 TGTGCCAGCAGAAAGGGACTAGCGGGACAAGAGACCCAGTACTTC CASRKGLAGQETQYF
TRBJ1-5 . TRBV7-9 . TGTGCCAGCGGCTTCAGCAATCAGCCCCAGCATTTT CASGFSNQPQHF
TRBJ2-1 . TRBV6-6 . TGTGCCAGCAGTTGGCGACAGAGTCAAGAGCAGTTCTTC CASSWRQSQEQFF
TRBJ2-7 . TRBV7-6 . TGTGCCAGCAGCTTAGGTCCTAGCGTCACCTACGAGCAGTACTTC CASSLGPSVTYEQYF
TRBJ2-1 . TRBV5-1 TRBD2 TGCGCCAGCAGCCTAGCGGGAGCGGTACTCGGTGAGCAGTTCTTC CASSLAGAVLGEQFF
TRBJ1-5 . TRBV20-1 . TGCAGTGCTAGTCATCCTCGGGGTCTTCAGCCCCAGCATTTT CSASHPRGLQPQHF
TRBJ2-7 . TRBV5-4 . TGTGCCAGCAGCTTCCCCGGGACCCAAACCTACGAGCAGTACTTC CASSFPGTQTYEQYF
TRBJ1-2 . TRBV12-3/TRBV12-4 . TGTGCCAGCAGTCCGGACAGCAACTATGGCTACACCTTC CASSPDSNYGYTF
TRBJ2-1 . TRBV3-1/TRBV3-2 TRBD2 TGTGCCAGCAGCCGACTAGCGGGCAATGAGCAGTTCTTC CASSRLAGNEQFF
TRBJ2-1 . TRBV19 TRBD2 TGTGCCAGTAGCCCGCGGGGCTCAACTAGCGGATCTTCCTACAATGAGCAGTTCTTC CASSPRGSTSGSSYNEQFF
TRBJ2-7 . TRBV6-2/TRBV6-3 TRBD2 TGTGCCAGCAGTGCAGGCGGGAGTATCCACGAGCAGTACTTC CASSAGGSIHEQYF
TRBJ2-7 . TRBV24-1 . TGTGCCACCAGTGATAGGCTCGACGAGCAGTATTTC CATSDRLDEQYF
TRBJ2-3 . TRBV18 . TGTGCCAGCTCACCAATCCAGTACCCTAGTAGCACAGATACGCAGTATTTT CASSPIQYPSSTDTQYF
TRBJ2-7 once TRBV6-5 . TGTGCCAGCAGTTCCCCTCCTAGGTGGGTCGAGCAGTACTTC CASSSPPRWVEQYF
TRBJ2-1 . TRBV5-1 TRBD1 TGCGCCAGCAGCCACGGACAGGGGGGATTAGATGAGCAGTTCTTC CASSHGQGGLDEQFF
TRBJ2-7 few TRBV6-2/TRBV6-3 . TGTGCCAGCAGTTACTCCGGGACCAGGTTGTCGTACGAGCAGTACTTC CASSYSGTRLSYEQYF
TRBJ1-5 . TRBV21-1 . TGTGCCAGCATAGACAGGAACAATAGCAATCAGCCCCAGCATTTT CASIDRNNSNQPQHF
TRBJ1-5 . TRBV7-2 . TGTGCCAGCAGCTTAGGGAGGGCAGGGAATCAGCCCCAGCATTTT CASSLGRAGNQPQHF
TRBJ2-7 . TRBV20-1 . TGCAGTGCTAGTAGCGTTACCTCCTACGAGCAGTACTTC CSASSVTSYEQYF
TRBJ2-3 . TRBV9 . TGTGCCAGCAGCGTTATAGGGACCACAGATACGCAGTATTTT CASSVIGTTDTQYF
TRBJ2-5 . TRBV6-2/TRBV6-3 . TGTGCCAGCAGCAGGGGTGAGACCCAGTACTTC CASSRGETQYF
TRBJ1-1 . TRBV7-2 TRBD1 TGTGCCAGCAGCTCGGGACAGCATCAAGCTTTCTTT CASSSGQHQAFF
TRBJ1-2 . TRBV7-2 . TGTGCCAGCAGCTTAGCGCCGGAAGCTAACTATGGCTACACCTTC CASSLAPEANYGYTF
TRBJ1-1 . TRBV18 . TGTGCCAGCTCACCACAGTCAGGGAACACTGAAGCTTTCTTT CASSPQSGNTEAFF
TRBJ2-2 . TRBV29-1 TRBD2 TGCAGCGTTGCGGGACTAGCGGATACGAACACCGGGGAGCTGTTTTTT CSVAGLADTNTGELFF
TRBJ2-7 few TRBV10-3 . TGTGCCATCAGTGGTGGGAGGGGGGACGAGCAGTACTTC CAISGGRGDEQYF
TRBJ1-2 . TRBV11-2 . TGTGCCAGCAGCCAGGGGACCGGACCTGGGGGCGGCTACACCTTC CASSQGTGPGGGYTF
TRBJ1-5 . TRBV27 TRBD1 TGTGCCAGCAGTTTAATGGGACAGGGACCGTATCAGCCCCAGCATTTT CASSLMGQGPYQPQHF
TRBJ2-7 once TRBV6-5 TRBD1 TGTGCCAGCAGTTCCCCTGGGACAGCCTCCTACGAGCAGTACTTC CASSSPGTASYEQYF
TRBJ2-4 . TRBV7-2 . TGTGCCAGCAGCCAAGGACACAACATTCAGTACTTC CASSQGHNIQYF
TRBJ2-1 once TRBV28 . TGTGCCAGCAGTTCCCCCTTACGGGGCGAGCAGTTCTTC CASSSPLRGEQFF
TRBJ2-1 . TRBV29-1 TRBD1 TGCAGCGTTGTGGCAGGGGGCGCTTCGGGTGAGCAGTTCTTC CSVVAGGASGEQFF
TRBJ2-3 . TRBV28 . TGTGCCAGCAGTATCCCCGGGACCGGAATTAGCACTGATACGCAGTATTTT CASSIPGTGISTDTQYF
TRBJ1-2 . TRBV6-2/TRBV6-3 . TGTGCCAGCAGTTACGGACATACTGACTACACCTTC CASSYGHTDYTF
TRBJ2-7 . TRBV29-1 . TGCAGCGTTGTTGAGCAGGGATCCTCCGAGCAGTACTTC CSVVEQGSSEQYF
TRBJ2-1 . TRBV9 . TGTGCCAGCAGGGGGAGCTCCTACAATGAGCAGTTCTTC CASRGSSYNEQFF
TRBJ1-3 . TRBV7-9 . TGTGCCAGCAGAAAAAGCGGGGAGAGCTCTGGAAACACCATATATTTT CASRKSGESSGNTIYF
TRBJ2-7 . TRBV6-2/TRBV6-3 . TGTGCCAGCAGTTACGCCGATGAGGGTTTTGAGCAGTACTTC CASSYADEGFEQYF
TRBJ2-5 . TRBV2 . TGTGCCAGCAGTGAAGGGGGAGGGGGCAAGGAGACCCAGTACTTC CASSEGGGGKETQYF
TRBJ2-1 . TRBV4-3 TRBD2 TGCGCCAGCAGCCAATTTCTAGCGGGAGACTACAATGAGCAGTTCTTC CASSQFLAGDYNEQFF
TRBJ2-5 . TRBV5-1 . TGCGCCAGCAGCTTGGCCCACGGGGGCGTAAGTCGGGTGGCCCAAGAGACCCAGTACTTC CASSLAHGGVSRVAQETQYF
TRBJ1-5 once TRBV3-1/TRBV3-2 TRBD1 TGTGCCAGCGGCCTGAGGGGGCATGGCAATCAGCCCCAGCATTTT CASGLRGHGNQPQHF
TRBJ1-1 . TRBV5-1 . TGCGCCAGCAGCCCCAGAGGTCTGAACACTGAAGCTTTCTTT CASSPRGLNTEAFF
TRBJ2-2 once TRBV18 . TGTGCCAGCTCACCACTGCATGTCGGGATTACCGGGGAGCTGTTTTTT CASSPLHVGITGELFF